This TCR beta chain was sequenced in a study of metastatic and nonmetastatic thyroid tumors. Overall study findings and caveats: It was reportedly found that TCR beta diversity was significantly higher in malignant thyroid tumors than in benign nodules, a difference seen in both blood and tumor samples.

Treatment of any kind had been given to no patient before thyroid surgery. The CDR3 covers 18 residues. V was shortened by 8 bases and J by 0 bases, with 20 bases between the two germline ends. The germline CDR1 and CDR2 sequences are MNHEY and SVGAGI. As processed by the authors: The study took CDR3 differences across clinicopathological groups and made a distant-metastasis classifier for papillary thyroid cancer from them. TCRdb re-clonotyped the PCR reads via MiXCR. It is TCRdb's table, rather than the study itself, that gives the V and J calls and clone size. The table lists tens of thousands of clones, about 20% of them singletons. The sample holds a few counts of this clone. Its antigen remains unidentified.

The sequenced sample consisted of blood. This receptor was taken from a female donor with papillary thyroid cancer or a benign thyroid nodule (not recorded which). Some clones in this sample may be carry-over from other donors' samples. The chain uses TRBV6-5 and TRBJ2-6, with D hard to call. CDR3: CASETPKGLRSGANVLTF. CDR3 nucleotides: TGTGCCAGCGAAACCCCGAAGGGCCTTCGCTCTGGGGCCAACGTCCTGACTTTC.